The sequence of this TCR beta chain was determined in a study of blood T cell repertoires in COVID-19 (dated by TCRdb to the early 2020s). Regarding the complete study: Samples covering the acute and convalescent phases of COVID-19 were provided by collaborators in the United States, Italy and Spain. The material from the prospective study consisted of cDNA or gDNA derived from T cells, B-cell-depleted T cells, or PBMCs. The repertoires were made available in a free public database intended to serve as a resource for research on the immune response to SARS-CoV-2. Where HLA class I and class II types were available, the types were taken from metadata supplied by the sample provider, not from assay-based typing. The dataset comprised deeply sampled blood TCRbeta repertoires from subjects exposed to, actively infected with, or recovered from COVID-19. Nearly every sample came with metadata listing a de-identified subject ID, COVID-19 status, age in years and sex. The samples were drawn from two sources: the first 160 participants of the ongoing ImmuneRACE study, and 1,200 or so subjects contributed by 6 global collaborators.

On the study overall, not on this receptor specifically: Clinical and demographic metadata were provided uncurated, with the amount varying by source and participant.

The germline V gene (reference sequence) yields MNHEY for CDR1 and SMNVEV for CDR2. Taken from cysteine to phenylalanine, the CDR3 has 15 residues. Here the CDR3 DNA is all that survives: 45 bases in frame from base 1. Relative to germline, V is missing 10 bases and J is missing 6 bases, with 13 bases of the junction outside any gene match. With respect to this clone: No cognate antigen has been identified for it. Base-call qualities are not available, and no considerably larger clone is one nucleotide away.

The collaborating institutions used their own protocols to collect whole blood in K2EDTA tubes. For TCRbeta analysis, collaborators shipped samples as frozen whole blood, isolated PBMCs, or DNA extracted from either of those sample types. TCRbeta CDR3 regions were amplified from genomic DNA by means of the immunoSEQ Assay, a bias-controlled multiplex PCR. Turning to the authors' computational methods: The number of nucleated cells in each sample was estimated by amplification of reference gene primers within the assay. To quantify the absolute abundance of each unique TCRbeta CDR3 rearrangement, sequence reads were collapsed and filtered. For each sample, productive Simpson clonality was calculated by taking the square root of Simpson's diversity index across productive rearrangements. In its TCRdb copy, this immuneACCESS table keeps in-frame sequences only and misses some clones. Where compared with another copy, unresolved V genes explain less than half of these, and the others have no known cause. V, J and clone size are those of that table, while D and trimming were read from the DNA. The sample table contains around 300,000 clones; only one count was recorded for around 90% of them. The ten largest clones represent 2% to 3% of the sample.

Recombination linked TRBV27 to TRBJ2-1; 9 of the junction bases match TRBD2. The sequencing sample was made of peripheral blood. The receptor comes from a young man with active or convalescent COVID-19. The base sequence is TGTGCCACCACCGGGGGCGGGAGGGCCGGCAATGAGCAGTTCTTC. This gives the protein CATTGGGRAGNEQFF.